This TCR beta chain comes out of a study of OX40 agonist ivuxolimab in advanced cancers. The data were produced by immunoSEQ multiplex PCR, yet TCRdb's version contains in-frame clones alone and is incomplete. The repertoire holds about 38,000 clones, with roughly 82% as singletons. This receptor was identified in an adult with an advanced solid tumor such as melanoma, head and neck, liver or kidney cancer. Sequenced here: CD4+ or CD8+ T cells sorted from blood, sampled in a trial of the OX40 agonist ivuxolimab.

The CDR3 reads CASSPGTGAYNEQFF. The CDR3 region has the DNA TGTGCCAGCAGTCCCGGGACAGGAGCCTACAATGAGCAGTTCTTC. The chain joins TRBV6-6 to TRBJ2-1; 8 bases line up with TRBD1. This CDR3 is 15 amino acids long. Germline trimming cut 5 bases from V and 2 bases from J; bases unmatched to any gene: 5. Germline lookup yields CDR1 MNHNY and CDR2 SVGAGI (reference sequence).